The sequence of this T cell receptor (beta chain) was determined in a study of blood T cell repertoires in COVID-19. Study in general: T cells, B-cell-depleted T cells, or PBMCs supplied cDNA or gDNA.

The CDR3 length is 11 residues. Trimming stripped 3 bases from V and 3 bases from J, with 2 bases between. CDR1 is SGHTA and CDR2 is FQGNSA in the germline V gene. Under the authors' procedure: The authors estimated nucleated cell counts from reference gene primer amplification. Libraries were prepared by immunoSEQ multiplex PCR; TCRdb keeps only in-frame clonotypes and omits some of them. From that table come the V and J calls and clone size; the DNA was used to work out D and trimming. The data contain fewer than 250,000 clones, about 89% of them seen just once; the ten biggest clones take up more than 4.5%.

The clonotype comes from a woman between 40 and 55 years old with acute or convalescent COVID-19. Sequenced sample: peripheral blood. The chain recombines TRBV7-2 with TRBJ1-1, with D hard to call. The CDR3 DNA follows: TGTGCCAGCAGCTTCGACACTGAAGCTTTCTTT. Amino acids: CASSFDTEAFF.